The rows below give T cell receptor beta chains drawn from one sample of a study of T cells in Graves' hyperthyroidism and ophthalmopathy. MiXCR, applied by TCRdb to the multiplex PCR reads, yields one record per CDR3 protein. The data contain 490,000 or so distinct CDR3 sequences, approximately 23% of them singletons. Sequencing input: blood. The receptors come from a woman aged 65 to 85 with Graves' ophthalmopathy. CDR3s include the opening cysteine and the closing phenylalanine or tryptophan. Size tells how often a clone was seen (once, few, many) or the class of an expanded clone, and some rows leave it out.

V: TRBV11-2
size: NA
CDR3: CASSLGEGIYEQYF

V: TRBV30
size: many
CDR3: CAWRQQGGTEAFF

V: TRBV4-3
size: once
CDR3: CASSPSRGGKNIQYF

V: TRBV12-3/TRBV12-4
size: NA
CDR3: CASSLVRVSGPDTQYF

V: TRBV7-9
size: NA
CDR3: CATTGLSGELFF

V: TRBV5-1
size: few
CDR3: CASSLGTGTAYGYTF

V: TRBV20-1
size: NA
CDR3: CSARVGLLGTEAFF

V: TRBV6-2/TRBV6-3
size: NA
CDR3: CASSYRAGVGSYEQYF

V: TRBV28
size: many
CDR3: CASYGQGSYYGYTF

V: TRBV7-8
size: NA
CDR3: CASSFLEQNQEAFF

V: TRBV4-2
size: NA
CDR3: CASSQESRSYGYTF